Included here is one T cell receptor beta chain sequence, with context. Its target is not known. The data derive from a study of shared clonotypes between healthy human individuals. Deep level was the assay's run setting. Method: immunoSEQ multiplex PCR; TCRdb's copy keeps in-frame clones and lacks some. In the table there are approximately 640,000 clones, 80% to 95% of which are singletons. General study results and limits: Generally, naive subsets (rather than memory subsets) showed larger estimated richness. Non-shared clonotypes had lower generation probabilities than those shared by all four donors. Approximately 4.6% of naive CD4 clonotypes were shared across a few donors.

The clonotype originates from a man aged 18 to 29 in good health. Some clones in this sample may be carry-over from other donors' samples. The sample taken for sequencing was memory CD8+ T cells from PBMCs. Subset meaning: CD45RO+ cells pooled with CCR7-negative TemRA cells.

CDR3 nucleotides: TGTGCCAGCAGCTCTGGGGGGGCGGTGAACACTGAAGCTTTCTTT. It yields the protein CASSSGGAVNTEAFF. The chain has TRBV7-9 and TRBJ1-1; the D gene is possibly TRBD1 (6 bases). The V end lost 4 bases, the J end lost 0 bases, and 12 bases lay between the germline ends. The length of the CDR3 is 15 residues. Germline V gene sequence: CDR1 SEHNR, CDR2 FQNEAQ (reference sequence).